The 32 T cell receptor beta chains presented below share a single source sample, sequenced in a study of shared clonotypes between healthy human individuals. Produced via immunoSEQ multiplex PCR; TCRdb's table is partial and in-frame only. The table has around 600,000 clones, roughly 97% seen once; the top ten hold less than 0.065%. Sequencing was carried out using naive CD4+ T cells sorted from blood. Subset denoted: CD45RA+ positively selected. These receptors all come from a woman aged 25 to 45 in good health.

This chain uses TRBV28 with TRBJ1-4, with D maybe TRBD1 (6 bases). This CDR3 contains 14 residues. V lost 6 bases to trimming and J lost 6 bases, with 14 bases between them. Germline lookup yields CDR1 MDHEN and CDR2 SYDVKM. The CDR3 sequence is CASRSTGTDEKLFF. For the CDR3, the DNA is TGTGCCAGCAGGTCGACAGGCACGGATGAAAAACTGTTTTTT.

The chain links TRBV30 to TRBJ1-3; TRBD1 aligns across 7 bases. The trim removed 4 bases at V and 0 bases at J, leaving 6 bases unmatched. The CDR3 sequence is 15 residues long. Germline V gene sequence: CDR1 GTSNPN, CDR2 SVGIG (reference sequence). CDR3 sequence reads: CAWTYDRVSGNTIYF. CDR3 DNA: TGTGCCTGGACTTACGACAGGGTCTCTGGAAACACCATATATTTT.

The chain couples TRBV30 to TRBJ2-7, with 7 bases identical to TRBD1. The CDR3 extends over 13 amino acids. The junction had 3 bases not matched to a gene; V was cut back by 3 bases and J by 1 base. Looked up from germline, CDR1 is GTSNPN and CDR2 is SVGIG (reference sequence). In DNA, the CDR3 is TGTGCCTGGAGGGCAGGGGGATCCTACGAGCAGTACTTC. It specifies CAWRAGGSYEQYF.

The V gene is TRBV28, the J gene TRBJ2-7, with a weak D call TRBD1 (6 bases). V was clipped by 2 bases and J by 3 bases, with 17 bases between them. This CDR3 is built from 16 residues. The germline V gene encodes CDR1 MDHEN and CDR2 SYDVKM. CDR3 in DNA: TGTGCCAGCAGTTTAAGAGGGGGACACTTTCTCTACGAGCAGTACTTC. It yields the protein CASSLRGGHFLYEQYF.

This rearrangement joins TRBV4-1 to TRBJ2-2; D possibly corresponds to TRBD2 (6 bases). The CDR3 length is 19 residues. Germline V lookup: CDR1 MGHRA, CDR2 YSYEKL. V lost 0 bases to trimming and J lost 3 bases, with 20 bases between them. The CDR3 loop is CASSQEYGSRGLYTGELFF. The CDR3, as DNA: TGCGCCAGCAGCCAAGAATATGGTAGCCGAGGACTATACACCGGGGAGCTGTTTTTT.

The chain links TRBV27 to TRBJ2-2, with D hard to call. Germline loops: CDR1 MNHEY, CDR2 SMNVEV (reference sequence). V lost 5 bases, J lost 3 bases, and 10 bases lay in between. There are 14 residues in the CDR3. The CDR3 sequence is CASSTDQYTGELFF. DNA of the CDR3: TGTGCCAGCAGTACGGACCAATACACCGGGGAGCTGTTTTTT.

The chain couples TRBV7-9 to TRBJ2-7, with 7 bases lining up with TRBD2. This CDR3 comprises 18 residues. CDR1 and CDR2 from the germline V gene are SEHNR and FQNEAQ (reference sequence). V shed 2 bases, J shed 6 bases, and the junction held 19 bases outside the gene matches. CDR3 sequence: CASSLLFAWAGEPGEQYF. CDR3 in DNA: TGTGCCAGCAGCTTATTATTCGCGTGGGCGGGAGAACCCGGCGAGCAGTACTTC.

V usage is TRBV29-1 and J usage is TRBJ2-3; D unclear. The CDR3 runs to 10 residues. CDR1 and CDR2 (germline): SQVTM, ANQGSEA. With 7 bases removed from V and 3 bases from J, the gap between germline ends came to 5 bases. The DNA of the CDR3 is TGCAGCGGGTATACAGATACGCAGTATTTT. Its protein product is CSGYTDTQYF.

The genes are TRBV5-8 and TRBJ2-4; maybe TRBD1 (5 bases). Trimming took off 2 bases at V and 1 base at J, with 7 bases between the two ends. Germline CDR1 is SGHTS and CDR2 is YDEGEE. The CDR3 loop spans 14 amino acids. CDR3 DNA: TGTGCCAGCAGCTTTTACAGGGCCAAAAACATTCAGTACTTC. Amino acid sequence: CASSFYRAKNIQYF.

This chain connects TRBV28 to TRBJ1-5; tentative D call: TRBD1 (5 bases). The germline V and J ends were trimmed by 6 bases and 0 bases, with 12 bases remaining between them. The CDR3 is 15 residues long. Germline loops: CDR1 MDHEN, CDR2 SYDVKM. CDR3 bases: TGTGCCAGCAGACCGGGGGGTTATAGCAATCAGCCCCAGCATTTT. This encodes CASRPGGYSNQPQHF.

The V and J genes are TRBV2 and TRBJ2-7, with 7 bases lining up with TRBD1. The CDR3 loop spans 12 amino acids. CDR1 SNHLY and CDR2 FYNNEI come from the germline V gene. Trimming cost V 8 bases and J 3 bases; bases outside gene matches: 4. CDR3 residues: CASLTGRYEQYF. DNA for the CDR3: TGTGCCAGCTTGACAGGGCGCTACGAGCAGTACTTC.

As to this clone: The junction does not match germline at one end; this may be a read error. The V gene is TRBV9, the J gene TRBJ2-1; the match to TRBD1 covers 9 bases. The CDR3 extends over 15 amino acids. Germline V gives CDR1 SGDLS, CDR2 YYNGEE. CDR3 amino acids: CASSAGTGNSNGQFF. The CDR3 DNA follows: TGTGCCAGCAGCGCTGGGACAGGGAATTCAAATGGGCAGTTCTTC.

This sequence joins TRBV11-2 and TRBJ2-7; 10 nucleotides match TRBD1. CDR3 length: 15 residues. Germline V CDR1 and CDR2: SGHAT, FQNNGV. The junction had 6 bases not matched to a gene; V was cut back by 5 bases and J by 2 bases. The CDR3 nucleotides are TGTGCCAGCAGCCGCCCGGGACAGGGGCCCTACGAGCAGTACTTC. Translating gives CASSRPGQGPYEQYF.

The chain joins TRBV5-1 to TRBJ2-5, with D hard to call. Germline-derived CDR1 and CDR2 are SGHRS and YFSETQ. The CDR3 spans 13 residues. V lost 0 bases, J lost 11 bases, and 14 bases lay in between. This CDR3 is CASSLEHGRKQYF. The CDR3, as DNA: TGCGCCAGCAGCTTGGAACACGGCAGAAAGCAGTACTTC.

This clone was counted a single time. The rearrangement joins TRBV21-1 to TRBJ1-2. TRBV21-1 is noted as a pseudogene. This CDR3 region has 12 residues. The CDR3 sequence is CASSKSTRGYTF. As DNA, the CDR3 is TGTGCCAGCAGCAAGTCGACGCGGGGCTACACCTTC.

The CDR3 DNA sequence: TGTGCCAGCAGCCCGTTCCAACTCTCCTACGAGCAGTACTTC. It is translated as CASSPFQLSYEQYF. The V and J genes are TRBV7-2 and TRBJ2-7; D gene ambiguous. Trimming pared 5 bases from V and 0 bases from J, leaving 11 bases between. Germline V gene data show CDR1 as SGHTA and CDR2 as FQGNSA. This CDR3 has 14 residues. Supplemented by reference TRBV7-2 and TRBJ2-7, the full variable domain reads GAGVSQSPSNKVTEKGKDVELRCDPISGHTALYWYRQSLGQGLEFLIYFQGNSAPDKSGLPSDRFSAERTGGSVSTLTIQRTQQEDSAVYLCASSPFQLSYEQYFGPGTRLTVT.

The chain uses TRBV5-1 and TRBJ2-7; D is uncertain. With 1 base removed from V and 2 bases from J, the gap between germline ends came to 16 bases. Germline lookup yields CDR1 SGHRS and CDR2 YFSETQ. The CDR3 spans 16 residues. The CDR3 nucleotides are TGCGCCAGCAGCTTGATGCACAATAGAGAACCCTACGAGCAGTACTTC. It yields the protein CASSLMHNREPYEQYF.

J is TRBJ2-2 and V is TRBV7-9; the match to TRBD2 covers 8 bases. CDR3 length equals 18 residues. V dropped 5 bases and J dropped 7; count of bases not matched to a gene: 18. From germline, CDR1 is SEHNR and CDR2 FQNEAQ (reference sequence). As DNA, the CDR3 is TGTGCCAGCAGCAAATGGGGTGTAATAGCGGGGCTGAGCGGGGAGCTGTTTTTT. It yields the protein CASSKWGVIAGLSGELFF. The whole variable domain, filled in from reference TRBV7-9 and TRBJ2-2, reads DTGVSQNPRHKITKRGQNVTFRCDPISEHNRLYWYRQTLGQGPEFLTYFQNEAQLEKSRLLSDRFSAERPKGSFSTLEIQRTEQGDSAMYLCASSKWGVIAGLSGELFFGEGSRLTVL.

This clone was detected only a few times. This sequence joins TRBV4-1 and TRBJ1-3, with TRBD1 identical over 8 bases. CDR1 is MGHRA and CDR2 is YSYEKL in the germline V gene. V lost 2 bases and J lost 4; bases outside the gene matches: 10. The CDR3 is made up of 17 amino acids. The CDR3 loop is CASSQTGGSGRGNTIYF. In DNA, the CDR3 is TGCGCCAGCAGCCAAACAGGGGGGAGTGGGAGAGGAAACACCATATATTTT.

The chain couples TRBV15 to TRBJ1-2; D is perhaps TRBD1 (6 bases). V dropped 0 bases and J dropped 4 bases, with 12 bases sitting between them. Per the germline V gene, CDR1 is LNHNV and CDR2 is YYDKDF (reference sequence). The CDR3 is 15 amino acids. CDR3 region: CATSRDTDRPYGYTF. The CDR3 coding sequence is TGTGCCACCAGCAGAGACACCGACAGGCCCTATGGCTACACCTTC.

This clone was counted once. The CDR3 nucleotides read TGTGCCAGCAGCTTTTCAGGGGTCGCTTATGGCTACACCTTC. This sequence encodes CASSFSGVAYGYTF. V usage is TRBV5-6 and J usage is TRBJ1-2; possible D gene TRBD1, 6 bases. The CDR3 spans 14 residues. Trimming took 2 bases from V and 5 from J, leaving 13 bases between them. Germline loops: CDR1 SGHDT, CDR2 YYEEEE.

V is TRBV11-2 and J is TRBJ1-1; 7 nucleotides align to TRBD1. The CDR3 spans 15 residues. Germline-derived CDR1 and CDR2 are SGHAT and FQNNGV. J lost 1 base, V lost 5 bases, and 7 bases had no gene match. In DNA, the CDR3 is TGTGCCAGCAGCCGAGACAGGGCCCAGAACACTGAAGCTTTCTTT. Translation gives CASSRDRAQNTEAFF.

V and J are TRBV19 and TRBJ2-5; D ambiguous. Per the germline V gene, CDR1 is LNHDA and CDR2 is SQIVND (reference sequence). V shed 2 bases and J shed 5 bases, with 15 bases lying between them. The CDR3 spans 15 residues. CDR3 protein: CASSIRVRSRETQYF. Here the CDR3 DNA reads TGTGCCAGTAGTATAAGGGTTCGGTCGAGGGAGACCCAGTACTTC.

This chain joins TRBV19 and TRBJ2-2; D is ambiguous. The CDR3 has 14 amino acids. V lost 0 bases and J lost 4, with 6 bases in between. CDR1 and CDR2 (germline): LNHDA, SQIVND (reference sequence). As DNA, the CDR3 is TGTGCCAGTAGTATAGATCAGGCCACCGGGGAGCTGTTTTTT. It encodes CASSIDQATGELFF.

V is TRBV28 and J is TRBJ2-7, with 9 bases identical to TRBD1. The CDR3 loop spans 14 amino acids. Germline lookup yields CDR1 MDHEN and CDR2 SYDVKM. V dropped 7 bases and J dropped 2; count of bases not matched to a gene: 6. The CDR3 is CASIGQGRAYEQYF. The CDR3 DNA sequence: TGTGCCAGCATTGGACAGGGGAGGGCCTACGAGCAGTACTTC.

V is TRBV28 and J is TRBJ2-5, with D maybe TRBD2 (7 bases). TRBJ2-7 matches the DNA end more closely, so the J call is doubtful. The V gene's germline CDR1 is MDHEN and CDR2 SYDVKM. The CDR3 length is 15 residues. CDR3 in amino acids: CASRGAGVIDYEQYF. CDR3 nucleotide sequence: TGTGCCAGCAGGGGGGCGGGAGTGATTGACTACGAGCAGTACTTC.

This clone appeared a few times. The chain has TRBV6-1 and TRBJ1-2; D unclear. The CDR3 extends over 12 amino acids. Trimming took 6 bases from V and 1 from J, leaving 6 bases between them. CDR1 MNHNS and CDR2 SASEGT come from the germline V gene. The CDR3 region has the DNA TGTGCCAGCAGGCGGTTTAACTATGGCTACACCTTC. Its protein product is CASRRFNYGYTF.

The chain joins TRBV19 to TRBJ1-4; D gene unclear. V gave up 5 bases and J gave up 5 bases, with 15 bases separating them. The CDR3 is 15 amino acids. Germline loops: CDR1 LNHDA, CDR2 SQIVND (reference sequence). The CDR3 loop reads CASSVEGDGNEKLFF. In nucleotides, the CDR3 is TGTGCCAGTAGTGTCGAGGGCGACGGAAATGAAAAACTGTTTTTT.

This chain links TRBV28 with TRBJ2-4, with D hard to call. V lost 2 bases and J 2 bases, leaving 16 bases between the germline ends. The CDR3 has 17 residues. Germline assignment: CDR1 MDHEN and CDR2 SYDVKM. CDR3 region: CASSLTFLDKTKNIQYF. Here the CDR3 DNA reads TGTGCCAGCAGTTTAACTTTTCTAGATAAGACCAAAAACATTCAGTACTTC.

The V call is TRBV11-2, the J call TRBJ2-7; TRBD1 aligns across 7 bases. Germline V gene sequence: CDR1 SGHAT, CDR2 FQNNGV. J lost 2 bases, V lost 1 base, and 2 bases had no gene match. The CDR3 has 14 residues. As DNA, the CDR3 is TGTGCCAGCAGCTTAGTACAGGGGCCCTACGAGCAGTACTTC. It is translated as CASSLVQGPYEQYF.

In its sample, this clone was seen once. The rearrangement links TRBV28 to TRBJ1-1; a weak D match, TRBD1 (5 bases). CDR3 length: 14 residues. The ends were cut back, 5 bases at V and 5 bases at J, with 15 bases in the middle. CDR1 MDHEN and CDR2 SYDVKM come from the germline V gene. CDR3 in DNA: TGTGCCAGCAGTCAACCCGTTCCAGGGACTGAAGCTTTCTTT. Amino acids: CASSQPVPGTEAFF. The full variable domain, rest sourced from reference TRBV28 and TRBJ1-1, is DVKVTQSSRYLVKRTGEKVFLECVQDMDHENMFWYRQDPGLGLRLIYFSYDVKMKEKGDIPEGYSVSREKKERFSLILESASTNQTSMYLCASSQPVPGTEAFFGQGTRLTVV.

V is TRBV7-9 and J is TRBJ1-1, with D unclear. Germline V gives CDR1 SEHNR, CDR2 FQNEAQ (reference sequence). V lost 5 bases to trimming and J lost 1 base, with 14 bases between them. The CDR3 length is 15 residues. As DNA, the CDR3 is TGTGCCAGCAGCCGAGGTTGGGAGACGAACACTGAAGCTTTCTTT. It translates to CASSRGWETNTEAFF.